Below, 13 T cell receptor beta chains from the same sample are listed, as sequenced in a study of graft-versus-host responses after intestinal transplantation. The table came from immunoSEQ multiplex PCR; TCRdb's copy has only in-frame clones and leaves some out. The sample lists more than 85,000 clones; roughly 80% were seen once. No antigen has been identified for these receptors. The sample in question was unstimulated CD4+ T cells sorted from spleen or lymph node cells, obtained before intestinal transplant. Receptor source: a human donor who received an intestinal transplant.

V usage is TRBV10-3 and J usage is TRBJ2-7; 9 positions agree with TRBD2. Germline CDR1 is ENHRY and CDR2 is SYGVKD. The CDR3 runs 15 residues. With V trimmed by 2 bases and J by 4 bases, 6 bases remained unmatched. CDR3 sequence reads: CAISEGLATLYEQYF. In nucleotides, the CDR3 is TGTGCCATCAGTGAGGGACTAGCGACGCTATACGAGCAGTACTTC.

The chain has TRBV6-6 and TRBJ1-4; possibly TRBD1 for D (6 bases). The V gene lost 6 bases and the J gene lost 6 bases, with 14 bases spanning the gap. The CDR3 runs 14 residues. Germline V lookup: CDR1 MNHNY, CDR2 SVGAGI (reference sequence). The DNA of the CDR3 is TGTGCCAGCAGACCAGGGGAAGCGGATGAAAAACTGTTTTTT. Amino acid sequence: CASRPGEADEKLFF.

This clone was counted only a few times. The chain has TRBV2 and TRBJ2-7, with 8 bases identical to TRBD2. The CDR3 sequence is 13 residues long. V shed 4 bases and J 2 bases; nucleotides not matched to a gene: 1. The germline V gene encodes CDR1 SNHLY and CDR2 FYNNEI. This chain's CDR3 is CASSGGGPYEQYF. CDR3 in DNA: TGTGCCAGCAGTGGCGGGGGGCCCTACGAGCAGTACTTC. Looking up the rest from reference TRBV2 and TRBJ2-7 gives the full variable domain: EPEVTQTPSHQVTQMGQEVILRCVPISNHLYFYWYRQILGQKVEFLVSFYNNEISEKSEIFDDQFSVERPDGSNFTLKIRSTKLEDSAMYFCASSGGGPYEQYFGPGTRLTVT.

This clone was recorded once. The V call is TRBV7-2, the J call TRBJ2-5, with TRBD1 matching 7 bases. The CDR3 is 15 residues long. Unmatched junction bases numbered 13, after V lost 5 bases and J lost 7 bases. Germline V gene data show CDR1 as SGHTA and CDR2 as FQGNSA. Here the CDR3 DNA reads TGTGCCAGCAGCCCGGACAGGCCACGGGGCGGGACCCAGTACTTC. Amino acids: CASSPDRPRGGTQYF.

The V gene is TRBV30, the J gene TRBJ2-7; 9 bases agree with TRBD1. The V gene's germline CDR1 is GTSNPN and CDR2 SVGIG (reference sequence). V was clipped by 3 bases and J by 0 bases; unmatched bases: 0. This CDR3 has 13 amino acids. This CDR3 reads CAWRTGGSYEQYF. Written as DNA, the CDR3 is TGTGCCTGGAGGACAGGGGGCTCCTACGAGCAGTACTTC.

J is TRBJ1-5 and V is TRBV19, with 7 bases that match TRBD1. CDR1 is LNHDA and CDR2 is SQIVND in the germline V gene (reference sequence). J lost 7 bases, V lost 8 bases, and 8 bases had no gene match. The CDR3 length is 13 residues. CDR3 region: CASRQGPAQPQHF. The CDR3 coding sequence is TGTGCCAGTCGACAGGGACCGGCCCAGCCCCAGCATTTT.

As for this clone: Other DNA sequences in this sample translate to the same CDR3. The genes are TRBV5-1 and TRBJ2-3; 9 nucleotides match TRBD2. Unmatched junction bases numbered 4, after V lost 8 bases and J lost 0 bases. CDR3 length equals 14 residues. Germline V lookup: CDR1 SGHRS, CDR2 YFSETQ. The CDR3 protein is CASMRGGSTDTQYF. CDR3 DNA: TGCGCCAGTATGCGGGGGGGAAGCACAGATACGCAGTATTTT.

This chain connects TRBV6-1 to TRBJ1-1, with D possibly being TRBD1 (5 bases). Germline CDR1 is MNHNS and CDR2 is SASEGT. The CDR3 is made up of 14 amino acids. V lost 2 bases and J lost 5, with 12 bases in between. CDR3 amino acids: CASSENGRVTEAFF. CDR3 DNA: TGTGCCAGCAGTGAAAATGGCAGGGTGACTGAAGCTTTCTTT.

This chain joins TRBV27 and TRBJ2-3, with 10 bases that match TRBD1. This CDR3 spans 15 amino acids. The ends lost 5 bases at V and 6 bases at J; junction bases unmatched: 8. CDR1 and CDR2 (germline): MNHEY, SMNVEV (reference sequence). Here the CDR3 reads CASSPRQGASDTQYF. CDR3 nucleotide sequence: TGTGCCAGCAGTCCCCGACAGGGGGCGTCGGATACGCAGTATTTT.

V and J are TRBV10-2 and TRBJ2-1; 13 nucleotides align to TRBD2. The CDR3 runs to 16 residues. The junction had 11 bases not matched to a gene; V was cut back by 6 bases and J by 9 bases. Germline CDR1 and CDR2: WSHSY and SAAADI. CDR3 DNA: TGCGCCAGCAGACAGAGGACTAGCGGGAGATCTGGTGAGCAGTTCTTC. This sequence encodes CASRQRTSGRSGEQFF.

This chain joins TRBV7-2 and TRBJ2-5; 9 positions agree with TRBD2. The CDR3 runs to 15 residues. V was clipped by 2 bases and J by 2 bases; unmatched bases: 3. Germline lookup yields CDR1 SGHTA and CDR2 FQGNSA. The CDR3 sequence is CASSLLAGRQETQYF. The CDR3 bases are TGTGCCAGCAGCTTACTAGCGGGAAGGCAAGAGACCCAGTACTTC.

The chain has TRBV7-8 and TRBJ1-5, with 9 bases that match TRBD1. In germline, CDR1 is SGHVS, CDR2 FQNEAQ. This CDR3 region has 17 residues. Losses at the gene ends were 3 bases for V and 5 bases for J; bases not matched to a gene: 11. CDR3 bases: TGTGCCAGCAGCTTCACCACAGGGGGCCGGGTGGATCAGCCCCAGCATTTT. It is translated as CASSFTTGGRVDQPQHF.

The V gene is TRBV28, the J gene TRBJ2-1; D uncertain. Germline CDR1 and CDR2: MDHEN and SYDVKM. V was trimmed by 7 bases and J by 10 bases, leaving 17 bases between them. The length of the CDR3 is 13 residues. The CDR3 here is CASTNIWRAEQFF. The DNA for the CDR3 is TGTGCCAGCACCAATATTTGGAGAGCGGAGCAGTTCTTC.